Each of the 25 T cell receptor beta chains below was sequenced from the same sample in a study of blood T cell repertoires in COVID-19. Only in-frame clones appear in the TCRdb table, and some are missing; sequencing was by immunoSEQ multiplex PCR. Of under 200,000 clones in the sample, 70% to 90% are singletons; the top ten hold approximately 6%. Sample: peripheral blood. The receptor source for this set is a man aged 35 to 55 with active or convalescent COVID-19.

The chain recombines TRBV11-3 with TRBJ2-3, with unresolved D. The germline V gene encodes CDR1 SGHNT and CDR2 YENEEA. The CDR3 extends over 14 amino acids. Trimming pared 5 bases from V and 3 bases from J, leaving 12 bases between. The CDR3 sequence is CASSARGKTDTQYF. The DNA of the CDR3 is TGTGCCAGCAGCGCCAGAGGAAAGACAGATACGCAGTATTTT. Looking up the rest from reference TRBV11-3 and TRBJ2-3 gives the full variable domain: EAGVVQSPRYKIIEKKQPVAFWCNPISGHNTLYWYLQNLGQGPELLIRYENEEAVDDSQLPKDRFSAERLKGVDSTLKIQPAELGDSAVYLCASSARGKTDTQYFGPGTRLTVL.

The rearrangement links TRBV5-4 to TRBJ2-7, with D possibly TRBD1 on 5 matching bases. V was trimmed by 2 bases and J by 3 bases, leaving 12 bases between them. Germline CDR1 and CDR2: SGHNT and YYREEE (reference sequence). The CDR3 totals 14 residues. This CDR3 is CASSFEAGNYEQYF. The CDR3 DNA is TGTGCCAGCAGCTTTGAGGCAGGGAACTACGAGCAGTACTTC.

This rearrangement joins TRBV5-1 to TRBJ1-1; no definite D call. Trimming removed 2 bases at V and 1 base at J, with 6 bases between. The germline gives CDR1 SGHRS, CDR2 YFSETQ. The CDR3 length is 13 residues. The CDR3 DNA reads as TGCGCCAGCAGCTTTACTTGGAACACTGAAGCTTTCTTT. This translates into CASSFTWNTEAFF.

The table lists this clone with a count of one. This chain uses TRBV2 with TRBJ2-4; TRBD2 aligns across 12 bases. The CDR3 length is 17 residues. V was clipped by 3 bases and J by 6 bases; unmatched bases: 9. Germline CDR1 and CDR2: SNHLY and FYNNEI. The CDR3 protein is CASSETSGGLLRNIQYF. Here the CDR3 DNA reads TGTGCCAGCAGTGAGACTAGCGGGGGCCTCCTTAGAAACATTCAGTACTTC.

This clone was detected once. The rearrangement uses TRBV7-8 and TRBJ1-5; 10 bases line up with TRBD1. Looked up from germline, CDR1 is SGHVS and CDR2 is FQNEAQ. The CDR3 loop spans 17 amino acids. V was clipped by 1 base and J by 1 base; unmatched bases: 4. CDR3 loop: CASSLVGQGMSNQPQHF. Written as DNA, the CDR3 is TGTGCCAGCAGCTTAGTGGGACAGGGGATGAGCAATCAGCCCCAGCATTTT.

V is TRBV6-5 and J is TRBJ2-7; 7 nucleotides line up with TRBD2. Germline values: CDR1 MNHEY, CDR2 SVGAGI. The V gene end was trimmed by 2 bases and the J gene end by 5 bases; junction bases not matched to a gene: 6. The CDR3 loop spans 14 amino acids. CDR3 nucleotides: TGTGCCAGCAGTTACGCGGGAGCATCGAACGAGCAGTACTTC. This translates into CASSYAGASNEQYF.

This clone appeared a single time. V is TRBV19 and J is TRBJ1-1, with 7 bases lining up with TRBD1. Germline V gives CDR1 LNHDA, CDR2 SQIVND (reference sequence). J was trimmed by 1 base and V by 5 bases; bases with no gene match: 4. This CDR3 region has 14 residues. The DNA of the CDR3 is TGTGCCAGTAGTGGGACAGTTCAGAACACTGAAGCTTTCTTT. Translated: CASSGTVQNTEAFF.

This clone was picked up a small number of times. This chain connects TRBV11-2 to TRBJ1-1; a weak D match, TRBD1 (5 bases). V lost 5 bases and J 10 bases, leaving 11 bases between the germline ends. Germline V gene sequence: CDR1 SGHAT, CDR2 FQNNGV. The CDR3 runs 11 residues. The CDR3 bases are TGTGCCAGCAGCCTCGACAGACGAGCTTTCTTT. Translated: CASSLDRRAFF.

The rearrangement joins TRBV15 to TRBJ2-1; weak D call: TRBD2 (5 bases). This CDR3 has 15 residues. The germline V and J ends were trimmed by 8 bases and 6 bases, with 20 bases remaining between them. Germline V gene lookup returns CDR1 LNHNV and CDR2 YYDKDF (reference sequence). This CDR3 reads CATRAGPAPGNEQFF. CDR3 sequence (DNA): TGTGCCACCCGGGCGGGTCCGGCCCCGGGCAATGAGCAGTTCTTC.

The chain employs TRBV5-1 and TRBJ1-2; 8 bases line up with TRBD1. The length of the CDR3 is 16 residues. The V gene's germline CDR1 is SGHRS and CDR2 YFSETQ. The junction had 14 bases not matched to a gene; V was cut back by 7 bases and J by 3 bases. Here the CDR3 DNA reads TGCGCCAGCCGAAATGTTCCAGGGGGCTTGGACTATGGCTACACCTTC. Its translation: CASRNVPGGLDYGYTF.

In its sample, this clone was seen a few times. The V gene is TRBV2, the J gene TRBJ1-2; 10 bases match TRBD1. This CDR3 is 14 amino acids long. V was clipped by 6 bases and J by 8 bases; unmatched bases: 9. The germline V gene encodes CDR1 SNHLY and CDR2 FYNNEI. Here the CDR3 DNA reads TGTGCCAGCAGAGGGGCGACAGGGGGCAACGGCTACACCTTC. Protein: CASRGATGGNGYTF.

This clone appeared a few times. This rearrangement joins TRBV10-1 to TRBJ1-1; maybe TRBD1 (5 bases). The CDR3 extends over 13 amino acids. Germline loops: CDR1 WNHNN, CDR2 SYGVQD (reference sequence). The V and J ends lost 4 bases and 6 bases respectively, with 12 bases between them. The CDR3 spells CASSVWGDAEAFF. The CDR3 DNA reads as TGCGCCAGCAGTGTCTGGGGGGACGCTGAAGCTTTCTTT.

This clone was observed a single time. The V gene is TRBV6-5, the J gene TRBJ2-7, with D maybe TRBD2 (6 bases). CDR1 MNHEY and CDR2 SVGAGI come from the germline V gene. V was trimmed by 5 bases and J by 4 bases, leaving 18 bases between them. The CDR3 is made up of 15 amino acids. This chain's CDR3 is CASSPFTGAQYEQYF. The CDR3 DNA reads TGTGCCAGCAGTCCCTTTACGGGAGCGCAGTACGAGCAGTACTTC.

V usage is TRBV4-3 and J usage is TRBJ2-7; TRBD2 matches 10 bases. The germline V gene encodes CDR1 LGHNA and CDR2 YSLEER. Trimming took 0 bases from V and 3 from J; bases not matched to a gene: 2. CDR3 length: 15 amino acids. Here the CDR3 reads CASSQETSGVYEQYF. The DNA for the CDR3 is TGCGCCAGCAGCCAAGAAACTAGCGGGGTCTACGAGCAGTACTTC.

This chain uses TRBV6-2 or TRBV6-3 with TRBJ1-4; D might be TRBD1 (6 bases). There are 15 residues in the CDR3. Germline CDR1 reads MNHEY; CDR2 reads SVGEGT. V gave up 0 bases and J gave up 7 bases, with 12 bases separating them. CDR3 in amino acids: CASSYSQGQSEKLFF. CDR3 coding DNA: TGTGCCAGCAGTTACTCTCAAGGACAGAGTGAAAAACTGTTTTTT.

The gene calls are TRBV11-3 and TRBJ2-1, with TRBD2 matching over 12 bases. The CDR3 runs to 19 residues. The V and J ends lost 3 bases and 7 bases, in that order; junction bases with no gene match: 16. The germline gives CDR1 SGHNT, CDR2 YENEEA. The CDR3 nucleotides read TGTGCCAGCAGCTTGGGGAGTCTAGCGGGGGGGATCAGTGAGAATGAGCAGTTCTTC. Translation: CASSLGSLAGGISENEQFF.

CDR3 protein: CATSAPGLAGLWNTGELFF. The DNA for the CDR3 is TGTGCCACCAGCGCCCCGGGACTAGCGGGTTTGTGGAACACCGGGGAGCTGTTTTTT. This chain connects TRBV15 to TRBJ2-2; TRBD2 matches at 12 bases. This CDR3 is built from 19 residues. Germline CDR1 and CDR2: LNHNV and YYDKDF (reference sequence). After removal of 5 bases from V and 1 base from J, the junction contained 11 bases not matched to a gene. Full variable domain (outside the CDR3, taken from reference TRBV15 and TRBJ2-2): DAMVIQNPRYQVTQFGKPVTLSCSQTLNHNVMYWYQQKSSQAPKLLFHYYDKDFNNEADTPDNFQSRRPNTSFCFLDIRSPGLGDTAMYLCATSAPGLAGLWNTGELFFGEGSRLTVL.

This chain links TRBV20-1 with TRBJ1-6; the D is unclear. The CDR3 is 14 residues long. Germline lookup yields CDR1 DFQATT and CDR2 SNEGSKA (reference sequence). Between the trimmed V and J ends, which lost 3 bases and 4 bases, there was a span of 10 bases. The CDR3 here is CSASLAEYNSPLHF. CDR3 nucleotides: TGCAGTGCTAGTCTTGCGGAATATAATTCACCCCTCCACTTT.

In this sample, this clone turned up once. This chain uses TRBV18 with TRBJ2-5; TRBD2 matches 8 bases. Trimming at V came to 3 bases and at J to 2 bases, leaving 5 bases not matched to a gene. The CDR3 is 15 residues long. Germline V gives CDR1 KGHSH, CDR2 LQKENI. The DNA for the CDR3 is TGTGCCAGCTCACCCCTTGGCGGGGGGCAAGAGACCCAGTACTTC. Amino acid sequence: CASSPLGGGQETQYF.

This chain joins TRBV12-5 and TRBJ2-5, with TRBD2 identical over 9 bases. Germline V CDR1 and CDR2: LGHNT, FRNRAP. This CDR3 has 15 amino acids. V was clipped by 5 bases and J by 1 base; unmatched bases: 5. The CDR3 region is CASGISSGIQETQYF. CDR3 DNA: TGTGCTAGTGGTATCTCTAGCGGGATCCAAGAGACCCAGTACTTC.

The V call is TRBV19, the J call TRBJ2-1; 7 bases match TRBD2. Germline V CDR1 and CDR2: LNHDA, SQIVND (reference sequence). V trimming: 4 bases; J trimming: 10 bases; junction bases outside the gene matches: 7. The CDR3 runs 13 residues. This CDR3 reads CASSRELANEQFF. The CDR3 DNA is TGTGCCAGTAGTAGAGAACTAGCGAACGAGCAGTTCTTC. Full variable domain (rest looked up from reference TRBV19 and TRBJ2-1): DGGITQSPKYLFRKEGQNVTLSCEQNLNHDAMYWYRQDPGQGLRLIYYSQIVNDFQKGDIAEGYSVSREKKESFPLTVTSAQKNPTAFYLCASSRELANEQFFGPGTRLTVL.

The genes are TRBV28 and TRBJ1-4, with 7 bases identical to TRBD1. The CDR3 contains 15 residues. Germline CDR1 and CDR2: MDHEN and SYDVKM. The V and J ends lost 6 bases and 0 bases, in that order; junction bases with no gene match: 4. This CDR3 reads CASRQGDATNEKLFF. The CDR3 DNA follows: TGTGCCAGCAGGCAGGGGGATGCAACTAATGAAAAACTGTTTTTT.

CDR3 amino acids: CASSLVWGPGRNDEQFF. The CDR3 DNA reads TGCGCCAGCAGCTTGGTTTGGGGCCCGGGGAGGAATGATGAGCAGTTCTTC. V is TRBV5-1 and J is TRBJ2-1, with a tentative D call TRBD2 (6 bases). The CDR3 is made up of 17 amino acids. Deletions cut 0 bases from V and 8 bases from J, with 21 bases between. Per germline, CDR1 SGHRS and CDR2 YFSETQ.

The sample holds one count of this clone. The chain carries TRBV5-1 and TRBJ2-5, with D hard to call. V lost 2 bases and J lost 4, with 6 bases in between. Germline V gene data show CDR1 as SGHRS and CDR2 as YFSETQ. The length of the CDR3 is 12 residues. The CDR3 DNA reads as TGCGCCAGCAGCTTACTTGGAGAGACCCAGTACTTC. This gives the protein CASSLLGETQYF.

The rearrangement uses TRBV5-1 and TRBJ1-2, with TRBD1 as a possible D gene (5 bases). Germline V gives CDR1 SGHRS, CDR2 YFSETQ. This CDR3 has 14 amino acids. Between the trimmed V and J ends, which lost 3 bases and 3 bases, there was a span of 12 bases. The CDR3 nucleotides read TGCGCCAGCAGCTCCCAGGGTAACGACTATGGCTACACCTTC. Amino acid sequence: CASSSQGNDYGYTF.